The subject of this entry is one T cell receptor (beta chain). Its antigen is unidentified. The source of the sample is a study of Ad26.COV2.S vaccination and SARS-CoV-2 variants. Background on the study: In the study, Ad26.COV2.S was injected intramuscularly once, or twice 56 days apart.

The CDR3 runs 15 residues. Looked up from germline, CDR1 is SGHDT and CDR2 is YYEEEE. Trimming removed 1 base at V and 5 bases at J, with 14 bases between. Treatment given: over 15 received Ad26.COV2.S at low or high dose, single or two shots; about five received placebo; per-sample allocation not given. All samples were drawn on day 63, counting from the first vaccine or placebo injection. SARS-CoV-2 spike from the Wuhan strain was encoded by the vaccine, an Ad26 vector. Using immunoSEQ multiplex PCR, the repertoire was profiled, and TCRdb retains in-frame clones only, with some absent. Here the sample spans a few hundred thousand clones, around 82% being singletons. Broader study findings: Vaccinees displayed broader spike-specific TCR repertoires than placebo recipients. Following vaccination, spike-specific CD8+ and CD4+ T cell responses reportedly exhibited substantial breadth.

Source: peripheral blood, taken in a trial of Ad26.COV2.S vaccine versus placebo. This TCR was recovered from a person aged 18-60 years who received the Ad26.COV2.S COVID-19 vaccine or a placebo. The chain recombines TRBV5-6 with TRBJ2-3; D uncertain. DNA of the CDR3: TGTGCCAGCAGCTTGTTTATGAGCCTGCTAGATACGCAGTATTTT. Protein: CASSLFMSLLDTQYF.